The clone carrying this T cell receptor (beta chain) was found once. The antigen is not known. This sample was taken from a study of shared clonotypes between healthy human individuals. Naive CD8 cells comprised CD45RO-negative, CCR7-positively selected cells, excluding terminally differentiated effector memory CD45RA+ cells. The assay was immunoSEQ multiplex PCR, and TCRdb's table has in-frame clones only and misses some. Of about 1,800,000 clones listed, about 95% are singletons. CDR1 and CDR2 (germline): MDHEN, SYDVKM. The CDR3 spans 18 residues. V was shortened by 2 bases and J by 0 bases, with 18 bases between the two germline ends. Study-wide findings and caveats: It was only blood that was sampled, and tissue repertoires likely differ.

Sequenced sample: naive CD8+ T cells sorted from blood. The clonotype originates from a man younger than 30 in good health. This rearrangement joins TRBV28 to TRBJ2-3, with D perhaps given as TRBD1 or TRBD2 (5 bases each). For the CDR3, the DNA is TGTGCCAGCAGTTTACCCCCTCGGGGCAGCCCTAGCACAGATACGCAGTATTTT. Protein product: CASSLPPRGSPSTDTQYF.